The sequence of this TCR beta chain was determined in a study of OX40 agonist ivuxolimab in advanced cancers. Study background: Antecedent anti-PD-1, anti-PD-L1 or anti-CTLA-4 therapy was permissible, with roughly 40% having received some.

Trimming pared 5 bases from V and 2 bases from J, leaving 16 bases between. This CDR3 has 15 amino acids. The germline gives CDR1 SGHAT, CDR2 FQNNGV. Some clones are missing from TCRdb's copy, which holds only in-frame ones; the method was immunoSEQ multiplex PCR. The data show about 61,000 clones, about 88% seen once. The sample in question was CD4+ or CD8+ T cells sorted from blood, obtained in a trial of the OX40 agonist ivuxolimab. The receptor was derived from an adult with an advanced solid tumor such as melanoma, head and neck, liver or kidney cancer. This sequence joins TRBV11-2 and TRBJ2-7; D remains ambiguous. The CDR3 sequence: CASSPPGQIAYEQYF. DNA of the CDR3: TGTGCCAGCAGCCCCCCCGGGCAGATCGCCTACGAGCAGTACTTC. Drawing the rest from reference TRBV11-2 and TRBJ2-7, the complete variable domain is EAGVAQSPRYKIIEKRQSVAFWCNPISGHATLYWYQQILGQGPKLLIQFQNNGVVDDSQLPKDRFSAERLKGVDSTLKIQPAKLEDSAVYLCASSPPGQIAYEQYFGPGTRLTVT.